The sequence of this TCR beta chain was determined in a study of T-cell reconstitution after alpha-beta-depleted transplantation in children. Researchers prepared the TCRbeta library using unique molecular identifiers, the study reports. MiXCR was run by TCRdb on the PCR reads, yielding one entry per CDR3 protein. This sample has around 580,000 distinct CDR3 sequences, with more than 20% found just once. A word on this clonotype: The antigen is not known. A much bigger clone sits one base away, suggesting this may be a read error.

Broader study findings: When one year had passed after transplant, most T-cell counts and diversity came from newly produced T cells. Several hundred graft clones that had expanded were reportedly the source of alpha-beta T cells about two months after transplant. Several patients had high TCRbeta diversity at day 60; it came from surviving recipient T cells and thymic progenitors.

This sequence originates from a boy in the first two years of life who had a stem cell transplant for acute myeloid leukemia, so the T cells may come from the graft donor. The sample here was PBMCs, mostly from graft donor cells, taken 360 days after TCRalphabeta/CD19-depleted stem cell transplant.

DNA for the CDR3: TGCAGCGTTGGAGTCACGAACACCGGGGAGCTGTTTTTT. Translated: CSVGVTNTGELFF. The genes are TRBV29-1 and TRBJ2-2; D gene ambiguous. Deletions cut 4 bases from V and 0 bases from J, with 6 bases between. There are 13 residues in the CDR3. Germline loops: CDR1 SQVTM, CDR2 ANQGSEA.